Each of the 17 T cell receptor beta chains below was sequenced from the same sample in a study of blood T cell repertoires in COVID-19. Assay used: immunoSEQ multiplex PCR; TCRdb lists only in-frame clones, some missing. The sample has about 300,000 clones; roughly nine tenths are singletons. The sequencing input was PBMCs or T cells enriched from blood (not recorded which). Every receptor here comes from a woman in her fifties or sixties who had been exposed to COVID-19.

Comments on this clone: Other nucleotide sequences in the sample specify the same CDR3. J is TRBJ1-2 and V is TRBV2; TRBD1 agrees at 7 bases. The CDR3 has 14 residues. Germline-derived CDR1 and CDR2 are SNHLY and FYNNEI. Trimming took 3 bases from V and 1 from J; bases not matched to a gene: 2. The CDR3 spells CASSDNRGNYGYTF. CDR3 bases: TGTGCCAGCAGTGACAACAGGGGTAACTATGGCTACACCTTC.

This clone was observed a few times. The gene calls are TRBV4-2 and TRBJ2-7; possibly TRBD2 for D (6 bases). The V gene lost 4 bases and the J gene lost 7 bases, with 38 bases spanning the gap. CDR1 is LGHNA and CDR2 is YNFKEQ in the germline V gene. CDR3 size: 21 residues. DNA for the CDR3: TGTGCCAGCAGCCGACTACGCGGACATTCGATAGGGCCGGAGCGTGGGGGGGAGCAGTACTTC. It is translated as CASSRLRGHSIGPERGGEQYF.

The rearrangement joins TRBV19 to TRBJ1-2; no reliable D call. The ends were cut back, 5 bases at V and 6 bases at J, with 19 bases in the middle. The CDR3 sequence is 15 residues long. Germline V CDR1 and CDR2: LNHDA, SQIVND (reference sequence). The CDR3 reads CASSARQRGSDGYTF. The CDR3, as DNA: TGTGCCAGTAGTGCAAGGCAGAGAGGGTCGGATGGCTACACCTTC.

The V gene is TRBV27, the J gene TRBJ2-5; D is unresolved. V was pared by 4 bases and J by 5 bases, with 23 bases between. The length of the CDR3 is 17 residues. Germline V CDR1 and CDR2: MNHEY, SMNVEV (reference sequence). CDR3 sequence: CASSSYQVRDNGETQYF. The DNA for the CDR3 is TGTGCCAGCAGTTCCTATCAAGTCAGAGACAATGGGGAGACCCAGTACTTC.

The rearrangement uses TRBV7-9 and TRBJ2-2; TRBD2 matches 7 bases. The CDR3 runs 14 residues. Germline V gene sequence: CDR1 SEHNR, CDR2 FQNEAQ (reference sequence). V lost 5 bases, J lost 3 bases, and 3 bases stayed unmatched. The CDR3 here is CASSPAGDTGELFF. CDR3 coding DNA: TGTGCCAGCAGCCCGGCGGGGGACACCGGGGAGCTGTTTTTT.

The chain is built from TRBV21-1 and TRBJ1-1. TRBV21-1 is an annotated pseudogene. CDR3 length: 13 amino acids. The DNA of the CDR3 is TGTGCCAGCAGCAAAGCGGCGGACACTGAAGCTTTCTTT. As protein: CASSKAADTEAFF.

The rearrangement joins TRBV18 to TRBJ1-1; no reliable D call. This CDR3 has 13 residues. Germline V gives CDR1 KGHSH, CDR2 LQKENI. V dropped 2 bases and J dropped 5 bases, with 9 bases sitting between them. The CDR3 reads CASSPVIQTEAFF. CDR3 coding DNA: TGTGCCAGCTCACCAGTTATACAAACTGAAGCTTTCTTT.

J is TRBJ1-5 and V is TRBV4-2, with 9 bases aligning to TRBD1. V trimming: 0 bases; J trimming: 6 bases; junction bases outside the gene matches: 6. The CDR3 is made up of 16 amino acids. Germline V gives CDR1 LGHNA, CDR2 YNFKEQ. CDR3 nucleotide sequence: TGTGCCAGCAGCCAAGAGGCTGGACAGGGGTCTCAGCCCCAGCATTTT. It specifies CASSQEAGQGSQPQHF.

CDR3 protein: CASSFRDNANYGYTF. CDR3 nucleotide sequence: TGTGCCAGCAGTTTCCGGGACAACGCTAACTATGGCTACACCTTC. The rearrangement uses TRBV27 and TRBJ1-2, with a possible D match to TRBD1 (6 bases). The CDR3 is made up of 15 amino acids. CDR1 is MNHEY and CDR2 is SMNVEV in the germline V gene (reference sequence). V was pared by 3 bases and J by 0 bases, with 11 bases between.

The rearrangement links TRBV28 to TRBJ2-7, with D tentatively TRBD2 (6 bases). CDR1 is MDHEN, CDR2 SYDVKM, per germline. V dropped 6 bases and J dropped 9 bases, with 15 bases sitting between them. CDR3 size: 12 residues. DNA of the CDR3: TGTGCCAGCAGCCTCGGGACTCCAGGGCAGTACTTC. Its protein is CASSLGTPGQYF.

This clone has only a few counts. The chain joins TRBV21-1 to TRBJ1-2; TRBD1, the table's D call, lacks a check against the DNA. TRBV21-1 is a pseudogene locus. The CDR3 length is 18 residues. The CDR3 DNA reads TGTGCCAGCAGCAAAAGAAAAGAGCAGGGGACAAAGGACTATGGCTACACCTTC. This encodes CASSKRKEQGTKDYGYTF.

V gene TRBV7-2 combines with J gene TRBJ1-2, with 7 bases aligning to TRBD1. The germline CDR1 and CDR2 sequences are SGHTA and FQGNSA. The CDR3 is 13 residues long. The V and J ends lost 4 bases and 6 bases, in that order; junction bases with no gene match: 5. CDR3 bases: TGTGCCAGCAGCTCCTGGGACAGTGATGGCTACACCTTC. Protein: CASSSWDSDGYTF. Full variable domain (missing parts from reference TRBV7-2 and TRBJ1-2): GAGVSQSPSNKVTEKGKDVELRCDPISGHTALYWYRQSLGQGLEFLIYFQGNSAPDKSGLPSDRFSAERTGGSVSTLTIQRTQQEDSAVYLCASSSWDSDGYTFGSGTRLTVV.

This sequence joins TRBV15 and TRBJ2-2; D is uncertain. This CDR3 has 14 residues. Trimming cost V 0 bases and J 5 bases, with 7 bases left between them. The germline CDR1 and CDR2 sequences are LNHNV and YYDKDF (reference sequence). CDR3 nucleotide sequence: TGTGCCACCAGCAGAGAACGCGAAACCGGGGAGCTGTTTTTT. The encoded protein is CATSRERETGELFF.

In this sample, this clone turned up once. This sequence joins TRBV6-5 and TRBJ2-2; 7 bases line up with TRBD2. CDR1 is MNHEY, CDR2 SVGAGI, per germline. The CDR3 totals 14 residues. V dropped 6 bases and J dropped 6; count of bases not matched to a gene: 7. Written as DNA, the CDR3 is TGTGCCAGCAGACCCTTGGGGGGGGCCGGGGAGCTGTTTTTT. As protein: CASRPLGGAGELFF.

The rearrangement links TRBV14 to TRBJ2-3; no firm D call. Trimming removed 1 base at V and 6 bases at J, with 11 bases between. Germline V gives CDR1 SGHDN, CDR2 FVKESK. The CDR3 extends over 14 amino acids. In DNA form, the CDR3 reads TGTGCCAGCAGCCAAGTCCTGGTCCGGGATACGCAGTATTTT. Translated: CASSQVLVRDTQYF.

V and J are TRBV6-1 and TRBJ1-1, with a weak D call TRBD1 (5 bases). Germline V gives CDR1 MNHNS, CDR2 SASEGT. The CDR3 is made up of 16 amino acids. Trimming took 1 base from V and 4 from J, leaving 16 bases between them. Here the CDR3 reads CASSEGWGGRGTEAFF. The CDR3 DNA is TGTGCCAGCAGTGAAGGGTGGGGAGGAAGGGGCACTGAAGCTTTCTTT.

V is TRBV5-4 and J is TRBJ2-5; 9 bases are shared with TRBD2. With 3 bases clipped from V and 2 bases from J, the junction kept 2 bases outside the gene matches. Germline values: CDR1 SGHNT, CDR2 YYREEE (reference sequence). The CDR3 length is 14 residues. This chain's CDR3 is CASSYGLAQETQYF. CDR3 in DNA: TGTGCCAGCAGCTACGGACTAGCGCAAGAGACCCAGTACTTC.